Given below is one T cell receptor beta chain in context. Sequencing was performed with immunoSEQ multiplex PCR; in TCRdb, only in-frame clones are kept and a portion is missing. The sample yields roughly 140,000 clones, over 70% seen once. The data were taken from a study of blood T cell repertoires in COVID-19. At the level of the study: Samples representing acute and convalescent COVID-19 were sourced from the United States, Italy and Spain.

Germline CDR1 and CDR2: MNHEY and SMNVEV (reference sequence). The CDR3 loop spans 18 amino acids. The trim removed 2 bases at V and 3 bases at J, leaving 11 bases unmatched. This chain uses TRBV27 with TRBJ1-2; 11 nucleotides agree with TRBD1. Specimen: PBMCs or T cells enriched from blood (not recorded which). The sequence was obtained from a man aged 50 or older in a cohort exposed to, infected with or recovered from COVID-19 (not recorded which). CDR3 sequence: CASSLTGQGVLSDYGYTF. The CDR3 DNA reads as TGTGCCAGCAGTTTAACGGGACAGGGGGTACTCTCGGACTATGGCTACACCTTC.